Sequencing of this TCR beta chain was carried out in a study of molecular identifiers for immune sequencing clone quantification. This clonotype was observed many times. Its antigen remains unknown. MiXCR, applied by TCRdb to the PCR reads, yields one record per CDR3 protein. The table lists about 320,000 distinct CDR3 sequences, about 23% of them singletons. The CDR3 is 17 amino acids. Trimming removed 5 bases at V and 2 bases at J, with 21 bases between. Germline V gene lookup returns CDR1 MNHEY and CDR2 SVGAGI. General study points: Highly expanded clone sizes could be underestimated by identical TCR molecules sharing a barcode.

The chain is built from TRBV6-5 and TRBJ1-1, with D maybe TRBD1 (6 bases). This TCR came from a human donor in good health. Some libraries in this study had Jurkat cell RNA spiked in. Sequencing used naive CD8+ T cells from blood, with Jurkat cell RNA spiked in. Subset given: FACS-sorted CD8+CD4-CCR7+CD45RA+ naive T cells. The CDR3 coding sequence is TGTGCCAGCAGTCACCGGGAGGCAGGGGACCACAACACTGAAGCTTTCTTT. This sequence encodes CASSHREAGDHNTEAFF.